Listed below are T cell receptor beta chains from one sample, sequenced in a study of regulatory T cells in long-lasting Graves disease. Using its own MiXCR run on the multiplex PCR reads, TCRdb lists one record per CDR3 protein. This sample carries over 350,000 distinct CDR3 sequences, about 15% of them seen once, and the ten largest clones take about 8.2%. In addition, the sample was reused for a study of T cells in Graves' hyperthyroidism and ophthalmopathy.

This specimen was peripheral blood mononuclear cells (PBMCs), taken at new diagnosis, from a patient treated with antithyroid drugs. These receptors all come from a middle-aged woman with Graves disease. Both conserved end residues are part of each CDR3. A D gene is named only where the DNA matches it firmly. Size values are once, few and many counts, or a class for expanded clones, and some rows have none.

V	J	length	D	size	CDR3	DNA
TRBV5-1	TRBJ2-5	16	.	few	CASSPPGGGSGETQYF	TGCGCCAGCAGCCCACCAGGGGGCGGGAGTGGAGAGACCCAGTACTTC
TRBV4-3	TRBJ2-7	14	.	.	CASSQGSASYEQYF	TGCGCCAGCAGCCAAGGTTCAGCTTCCTACGAGCAGTACTTC
TRBV5-8	TRBJ2-5	18	.	few	CASSRLIFGRTPRETQYF	TGTGCCAGCAGCCGACTAATCTTCGGGCGGACACCCCGTGAGACCCAGTACTTC
TRBV24-1	TRBJ2-2	15	.	few	CATSDFLTNTGELFF	TGTGCCACCAGTGATTTTCTTACAAACACCGGGGAGCTGTTTTTT
TRBV27	TRBJ2-7	15	TRBD2	many	CASSVLAGGPHEQYF	TGTGCCAGCAGTGTTCTAGCGGGAGGGCCTCACGAGCAGTACTTC
TRBV27	TRBJ2-2	13	.	many	CASSKTNTGELFF	TGTGCCAGCAGTAAAACGAACACCGGGGAGCTGTTTTTT
TRBV12-3/TRBV12-4	TRBJ2-7	12	.	many	CASSRGTGEQYF	TGTGCCAGCAGTAGGGGTACAGGCGAGCAGTACTTC
TRBV12-3/TRBV12-4	TRBJ1-1	12	.	many	CASNTHRAEAFF	TGTGCCAGCAATACCCACCGGGCTGAAGCTTTCTTT
TRBV11-1	TRBJ2-5	13	TRBD1	many	CASRGQGKETQYF	TGTGCCAGCAGAGGACAGGGTAAAGAGACCCAGTACTTC
TRBV3-1	TRBJ2-2	14	.	many	CASSHARRAGELFF	TGTGCCAGCAGCCACGCGAGAAGGGCCGGGGAGCTGTTTTTT
TRBV5-1	TRBJ2-3	16	.	.	CASSPRPGPFTDTQYF	TGCGCCAGCAGCCCACGACCGGGGCCTTTCACAGATACGCAGTATTTT
TRBV20-1	TRBJ1-2	14	.	many	CSASNPGTNYGYTF	TGCAGTGCTAGTAATCCGGGAACTAACTATGGCTACACCTTC
TRBV7-2	TRBJ2-2	15	.	many	CASSLSGNPTGELFF	TGTGCCAGCAGCTTGTCCGGCAACCCCACCGGGGAGCTGTTTTTT
TRBV6-4	TRBJ2-1	13	.	.	CASSASRSGEQFF	TGTGCCAGCAGTGCTTCGAGAAGCGGAGAGCAGTTCTTC
TRBV6-1	TRBJ2-1	14	.	.	CASHNRVWNNEQFF	TGTGCCAGTCATAACAGGGTTTGGAACAATGAGCAGTTCTTC
TRBV6-1	TRBJ2-2	13	.	.	CASSLIYTGELFF	TGTGCCAGCAGTCTCATTTACACCGGGGAGCTGTTTTTT
TRBV6-1	TRBJ2-3	15	TRBD2	many	CASDPSGKFPDTQYF	TGTGCCAGTGACCCGAGCGGGAAATTCCCAGATACGCAGTATTTT
TRBV6-5	TRBJ2-7	14	.	many	CASSYSVWEDEQYF	TGTGCCAGCAGTTACTCCGTGTGGGAGGACGAGCAGTACTTC
TRBV20-1	TRBJ2-1	16	.	.	CSAKRPQEGRDNEQFF	TGCAGTGCTAAGCGGCCACAGGAGGGGCGAGACAATGAGCAGTTCTTC
TRBV9	TRBJ1-6	14	.	many	CASSVAALESPLHF	TGTGCCAGCAGCGTAGCGGCGCTGGAGTCACCCCTCCACTTT
TRBV2	TRBJ1-2	13	.	many	CASSEQGLYGYTF	TGTGCCAGCAGTGAGCAGGGGCTCTATGGCTACACCTTC
TRBV18	TRBJ2-1	13	.	many	CASSYGRYNEQFF	TGTGCCAGCTCATACGGACGGTACAATGAGCAGTTCTTC
TRBV28	TRBJ2-5	15	.	.	CASNLPTAPGETQYF	TGTGCCAGCAACCTCCCGACAGCTCCCGGTGAGACCCAGTACTTC
TRBV12-5	TRBJ2-1	16	TRBD1	few	CASGLVLGQLYNEQFF	TGTGCTAGTGGTTTGGTTTTGGGACAGCTATACAATGAGCAGTTCTTC